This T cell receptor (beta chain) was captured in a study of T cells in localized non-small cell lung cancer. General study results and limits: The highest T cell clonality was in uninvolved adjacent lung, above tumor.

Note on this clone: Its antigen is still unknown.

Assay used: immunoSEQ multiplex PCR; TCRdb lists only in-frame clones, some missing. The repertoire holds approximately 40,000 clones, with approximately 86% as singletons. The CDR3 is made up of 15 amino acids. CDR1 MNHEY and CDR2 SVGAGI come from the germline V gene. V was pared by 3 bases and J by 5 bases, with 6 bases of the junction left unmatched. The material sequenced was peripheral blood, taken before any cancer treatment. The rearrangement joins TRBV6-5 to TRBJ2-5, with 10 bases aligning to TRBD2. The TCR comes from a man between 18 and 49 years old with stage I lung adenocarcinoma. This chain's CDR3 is CASSYFSGGSETQYF. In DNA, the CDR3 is TGTGCCAGCAGTTATTTTAGCGGGGGGAGCGAGACCCAGTACTTC.